The source of this T cell receptor (beta chain) is a study of T cell changes during pregnancy in multiple sclerosis. TCRdb keeps only in-frame clones here, not all; method: immunoSEQ multiplex PCR. The sample has tens of thousands of clones, 92% seen once. The CDR3 is 12 residues long. CDR1 is MDHEN and CDR2 is SYDVKM in the germline V gene. The V and J ends lost 4 bases and 3 bases respectively, with 7 bases between them. The receptor was isolated from a female donor in good health, enrolled as a control in a pregnancy study. Sequenced here: CD4+ T cells from peripheral blood mononuclear cells, sampled in the third trimester of pregnancy. V and J are TRBV28 and TRBJ2-7, with D maybe TRBD2 (6 bases). CDR3 residues: CASSYGGYEQYF. In DNA, the CDR3 is TGTGCCAGCAGTTACGGGGGCTACGAGCAGTACTTC. Looking up the rest from reference TRBV28 and TRBJ2-7 gives the full variable domain: DVKVTQSSRYLVKRTGEKVFLECVQDMDHENMFWYRQDPGLGLRLIYFSYDVKMKEKGDIPEGYSVSREKKERFSLILESASTNQTSMYLCASSYGGYEQYFGPGTRLTVT.